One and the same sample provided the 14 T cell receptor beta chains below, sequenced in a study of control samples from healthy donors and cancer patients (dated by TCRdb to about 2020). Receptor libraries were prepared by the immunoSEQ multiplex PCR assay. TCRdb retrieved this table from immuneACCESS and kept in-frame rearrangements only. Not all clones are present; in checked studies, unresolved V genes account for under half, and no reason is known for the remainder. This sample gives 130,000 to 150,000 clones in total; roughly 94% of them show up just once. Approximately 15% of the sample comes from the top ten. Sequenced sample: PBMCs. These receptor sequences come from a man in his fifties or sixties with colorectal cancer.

DNA for the CDR3: TGCGCCAGCAGCTTGGGACAGTTTTACACCTTC. It specifies CASSLGQFYTF. V is TRBV5-1 and J is TRBJ1-2; weak D call: TRBD1 (5 bases). Trimming removed 0 bases from V and 11 bases from J, with 8 bases in between. Germline V gene data show CDR1 as SGHRS and CDR2 as YFSETQ. This CDR3 is 11 amino acids long.

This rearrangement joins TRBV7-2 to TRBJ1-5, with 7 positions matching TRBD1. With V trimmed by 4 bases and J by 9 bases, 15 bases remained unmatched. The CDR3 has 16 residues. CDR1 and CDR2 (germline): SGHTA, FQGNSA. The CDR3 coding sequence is TGTGCCAGCAGCTCACAGGGGCCCCTTAGCAGCGGGCCCCAGCATTTT. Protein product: CASSSQGPLSSGPQHF.

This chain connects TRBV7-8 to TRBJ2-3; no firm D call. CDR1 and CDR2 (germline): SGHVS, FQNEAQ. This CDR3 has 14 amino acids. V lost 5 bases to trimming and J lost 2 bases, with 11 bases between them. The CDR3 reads CASSLEAATDTQYF. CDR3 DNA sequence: TGTGCCAGCAGCCTAGAGGCGGCCACAGATACGCAGTATTTT.

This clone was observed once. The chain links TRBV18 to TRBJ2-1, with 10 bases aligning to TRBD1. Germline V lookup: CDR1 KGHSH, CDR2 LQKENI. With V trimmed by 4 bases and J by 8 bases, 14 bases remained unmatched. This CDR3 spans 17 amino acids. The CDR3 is CASSLTTDRGTGDEQFF. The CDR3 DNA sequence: TGTGCCAGCTCACTAACAACGGACAGGGGGACGGGCGATGAGCAGTTCTTC.

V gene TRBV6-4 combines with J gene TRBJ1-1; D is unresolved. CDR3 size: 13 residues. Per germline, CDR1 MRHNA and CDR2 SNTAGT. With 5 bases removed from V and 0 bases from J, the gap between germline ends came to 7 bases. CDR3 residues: CASSPTVNTEAFF. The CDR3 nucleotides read TGTGCCAGCAGTCCTACAGTGAACACTGAAGCTTTCTTT.

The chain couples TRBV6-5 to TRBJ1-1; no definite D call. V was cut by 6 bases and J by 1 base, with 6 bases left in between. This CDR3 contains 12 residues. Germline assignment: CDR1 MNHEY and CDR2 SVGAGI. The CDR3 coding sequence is TGTGCCAGCAGCGCAGCGAACACTGAAGCTTTCTTT. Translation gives CASSAANTEAFF.

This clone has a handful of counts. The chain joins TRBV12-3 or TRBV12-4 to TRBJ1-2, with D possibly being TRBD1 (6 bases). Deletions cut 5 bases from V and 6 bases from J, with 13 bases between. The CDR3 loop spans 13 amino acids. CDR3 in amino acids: CASSPGGPNGYTF. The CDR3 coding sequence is TGTGCCAGCAGTCCCGGGGGCCCTAATGGCTACACCTTC.

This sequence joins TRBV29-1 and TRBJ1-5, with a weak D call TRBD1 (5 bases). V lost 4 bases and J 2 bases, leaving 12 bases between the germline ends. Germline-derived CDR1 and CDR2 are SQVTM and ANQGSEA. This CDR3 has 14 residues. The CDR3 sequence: CSVAGQEGNQPQHF. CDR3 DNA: TGCAGCGTTGCGGGGCAGGAAGGCAATCAGCCCCAGCATTTT.

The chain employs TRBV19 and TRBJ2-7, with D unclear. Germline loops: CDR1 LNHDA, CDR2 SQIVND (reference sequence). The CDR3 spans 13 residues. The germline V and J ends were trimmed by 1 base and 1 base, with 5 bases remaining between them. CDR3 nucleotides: TGTGCCAGTAGTATAGTGGCATCCTACGAGCAGTACTTC. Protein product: CASSIVASYEQYF. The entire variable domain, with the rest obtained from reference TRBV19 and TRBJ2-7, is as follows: DGGITQSPKYLFRKEGQNVTLSCEQNLNHDAMYWYRQDPGQGLRLIYYSQIVNDFQKGDIAEGYSVSREKKESFPLTVTSAQKNPTAFYLCASSIVASYEQYFGPGTRLTVT.

The DNA of the CDR3 is TGTGCCTGTCAAGGACAGGGAAATCAGCCCCAGCATTTT. The encoded protein is CACQGQGNQPQHF. The genes are TRBV30 and TRBJ1-5; 8 bases match TRBD1. V lost 6 bases to trimming and J lost 4 bases; unmatched junction nucleotides: 5. CDR1 GTSNPN and CDR2 SVGIG come from the germline V gene (reference sequence). The CDR3 covers 13 residues.

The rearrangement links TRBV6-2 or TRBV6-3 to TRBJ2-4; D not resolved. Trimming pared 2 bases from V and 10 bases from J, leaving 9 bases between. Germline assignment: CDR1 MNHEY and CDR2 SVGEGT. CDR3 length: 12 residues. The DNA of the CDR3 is TGTGCCAGCAGTTACAAGGCAGAGATTCAGTACTTC. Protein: CASSYKAEIQYF.

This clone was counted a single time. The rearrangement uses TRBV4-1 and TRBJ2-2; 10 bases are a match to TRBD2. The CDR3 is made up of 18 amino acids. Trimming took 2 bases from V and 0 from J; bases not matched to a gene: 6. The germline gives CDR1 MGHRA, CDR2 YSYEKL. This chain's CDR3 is CASSQWASGGSNTGELFF. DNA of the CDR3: TGCGCCAGCAGCCAATGGGCTAGCGGGGGCTCGAACACCGGGGAGCTGTTTTTT.

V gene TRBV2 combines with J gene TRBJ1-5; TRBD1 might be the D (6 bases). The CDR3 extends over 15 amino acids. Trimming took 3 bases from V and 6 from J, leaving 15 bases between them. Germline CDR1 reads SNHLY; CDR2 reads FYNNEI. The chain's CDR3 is CASSDRTGGGQPQHF. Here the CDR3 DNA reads TGTGCCAGCAGTGATAGGACGGGGGGCGGTCAGCCCCAGCATTTT.

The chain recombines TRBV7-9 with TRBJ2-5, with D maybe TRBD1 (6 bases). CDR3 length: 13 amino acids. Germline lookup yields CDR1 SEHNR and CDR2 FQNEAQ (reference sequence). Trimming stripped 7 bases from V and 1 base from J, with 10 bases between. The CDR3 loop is CASTEDSQETQYF. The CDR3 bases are TGTGCCAGCACCGAGGACAGCCAAGAGACCCAGTACTTC. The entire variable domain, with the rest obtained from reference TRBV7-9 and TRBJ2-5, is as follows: DTGVSQNPRHKITKRGQNVTFRCDPISEHNRLYWYRQTLGQGPEFLTYFQNEAQLEKSRLLSDRFSAERPKGSFSTLEIQRTEQGDSAMYLCASTEDSQETQYFGPGTRLLVL.